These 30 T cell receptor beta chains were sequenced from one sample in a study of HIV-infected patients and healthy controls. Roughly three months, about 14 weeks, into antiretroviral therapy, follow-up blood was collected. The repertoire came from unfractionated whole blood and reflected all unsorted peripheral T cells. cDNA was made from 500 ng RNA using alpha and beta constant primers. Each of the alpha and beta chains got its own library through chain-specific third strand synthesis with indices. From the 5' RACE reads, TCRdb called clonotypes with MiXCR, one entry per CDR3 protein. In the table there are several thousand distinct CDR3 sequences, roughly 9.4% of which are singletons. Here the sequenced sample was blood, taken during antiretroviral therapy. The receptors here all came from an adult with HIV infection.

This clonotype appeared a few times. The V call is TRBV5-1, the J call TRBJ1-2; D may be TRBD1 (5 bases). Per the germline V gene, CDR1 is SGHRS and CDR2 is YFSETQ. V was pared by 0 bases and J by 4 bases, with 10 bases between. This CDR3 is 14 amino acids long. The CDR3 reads CASSLEAGPYGYTF. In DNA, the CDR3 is TGCGCCAGCAGCTTGGAGGCAGGGCCCTATGGCTACACCTTC. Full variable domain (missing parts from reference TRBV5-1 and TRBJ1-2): KAGVTQTPRYLIKTRGQQVTLSCSPISGHRSVSWYQQTPGQGLQFLFEYFSETQRNKGNFPGRFSGRQFSNSRSEMNVSTLELGDSALYLCASSLEAGPYGYTFGSGTRLTVV.

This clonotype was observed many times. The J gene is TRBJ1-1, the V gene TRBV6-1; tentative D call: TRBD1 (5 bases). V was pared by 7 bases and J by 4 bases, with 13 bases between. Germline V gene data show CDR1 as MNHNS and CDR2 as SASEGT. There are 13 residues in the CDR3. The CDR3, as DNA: TGTGCCAGCACCCCGAACGGGGGCACTGAAGCTTTCTTT. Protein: CASTPNGGTEAFF.

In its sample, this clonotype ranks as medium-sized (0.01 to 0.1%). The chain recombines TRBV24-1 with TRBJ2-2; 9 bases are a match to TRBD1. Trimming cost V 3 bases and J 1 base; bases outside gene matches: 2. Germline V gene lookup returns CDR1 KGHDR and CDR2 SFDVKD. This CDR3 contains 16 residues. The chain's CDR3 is CATSDGTGRNTGELFF. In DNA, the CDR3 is TGTGCCACCAGTGATGGGACAGGGAGGAACACCGGGGAGCTGTTTTTT.

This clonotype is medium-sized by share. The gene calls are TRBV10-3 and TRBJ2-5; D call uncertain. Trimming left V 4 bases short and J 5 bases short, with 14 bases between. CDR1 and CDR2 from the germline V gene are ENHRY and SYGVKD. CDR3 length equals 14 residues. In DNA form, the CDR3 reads TGTGCCATCAGTGGTGGGCCGGTCCCCGAGACCCAGTACTTC. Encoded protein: CAISGGPVPETQYF.

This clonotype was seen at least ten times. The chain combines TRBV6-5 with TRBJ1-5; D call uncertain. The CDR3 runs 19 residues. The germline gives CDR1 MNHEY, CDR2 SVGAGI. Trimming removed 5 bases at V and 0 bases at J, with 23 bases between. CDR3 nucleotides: TGTGCCAGCAGTATCAGGTGGGCGAAAAAAACCGATAGCAATCAGCCCCAGCATTTT. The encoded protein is CASSIRWAKKTDSNQPQHF.

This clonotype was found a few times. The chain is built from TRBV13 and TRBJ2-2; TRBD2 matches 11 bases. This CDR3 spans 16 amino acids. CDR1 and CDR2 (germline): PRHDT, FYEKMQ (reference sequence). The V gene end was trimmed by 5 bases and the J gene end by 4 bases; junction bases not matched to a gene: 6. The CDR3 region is CASSRLAGTGTGELFF. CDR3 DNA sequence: TGTGCCAGCAGCCGACTAGCGGGGACCGGCACCGGGGAGCTGTTTTTT.

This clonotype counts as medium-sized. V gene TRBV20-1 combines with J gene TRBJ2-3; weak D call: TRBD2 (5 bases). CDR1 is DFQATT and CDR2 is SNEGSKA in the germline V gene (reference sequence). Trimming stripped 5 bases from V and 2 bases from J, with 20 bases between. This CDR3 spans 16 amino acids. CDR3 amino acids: CSAPGIRASATDTQYF. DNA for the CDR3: TGCAGTGCTCCGGGAATCCGAGCCTCAGCCACAGATACGCAGTATTTT.

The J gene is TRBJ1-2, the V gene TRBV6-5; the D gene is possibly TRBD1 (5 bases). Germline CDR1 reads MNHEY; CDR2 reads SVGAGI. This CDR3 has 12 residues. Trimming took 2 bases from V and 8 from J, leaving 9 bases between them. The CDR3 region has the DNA TGTGCCAGCAGTTACAGGGGTGACGGCTACACCTTC. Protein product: CASSYRGDGYTF.

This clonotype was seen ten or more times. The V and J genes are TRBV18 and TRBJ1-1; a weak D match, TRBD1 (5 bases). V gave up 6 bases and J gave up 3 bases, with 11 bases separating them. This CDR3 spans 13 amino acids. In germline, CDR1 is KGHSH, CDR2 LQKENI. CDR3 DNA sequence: TGTGCCAGCTCCCTGGGGCGAGACACTGAAGCTTTCTTT. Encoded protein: CASSLGRDTEAFF.

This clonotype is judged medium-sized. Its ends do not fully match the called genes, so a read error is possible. The CDR3 protein is CASRRVRDGGPEAFF. CDR3 coding DNA: TGTGCCAGCAGACGAGTCCGGGACGGAGGTCCTGAGGCTTTCTTT. The rearrangement links TRBV11-2 to TRBJ1-1, with a possible D match to TRBD1 (5 bases). Germline CDR1 is SGHAT and CDR2 is FQNNGV. The CDR3 sequence is 15 residues long.

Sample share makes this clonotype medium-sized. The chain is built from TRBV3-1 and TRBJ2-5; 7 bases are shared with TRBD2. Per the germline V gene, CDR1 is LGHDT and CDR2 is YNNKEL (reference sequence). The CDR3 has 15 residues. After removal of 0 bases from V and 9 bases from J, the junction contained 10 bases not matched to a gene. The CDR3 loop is CASSQEAGRMASQYF. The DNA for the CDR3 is TGTGCCAGCAGCCAAGAAGCGGGACGGATGGCGTCCCAGTACTTC.

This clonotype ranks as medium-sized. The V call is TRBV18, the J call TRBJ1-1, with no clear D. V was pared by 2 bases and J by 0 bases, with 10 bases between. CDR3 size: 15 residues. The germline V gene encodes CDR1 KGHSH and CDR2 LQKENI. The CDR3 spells CASSPGITMNTEAFF. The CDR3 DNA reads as TGTGCCAGCTCACCAGGGATCACCATGAACACTGAAGCTTTCTTT.

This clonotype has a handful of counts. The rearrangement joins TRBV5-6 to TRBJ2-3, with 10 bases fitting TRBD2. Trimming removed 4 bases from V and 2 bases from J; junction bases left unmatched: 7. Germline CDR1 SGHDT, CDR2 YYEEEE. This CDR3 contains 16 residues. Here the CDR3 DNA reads TGTGCCAGCAGCACTAGCGGGGACAAATTCACAGATACGCAGTATTTT. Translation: CASSTSGDKFTDTQYF.

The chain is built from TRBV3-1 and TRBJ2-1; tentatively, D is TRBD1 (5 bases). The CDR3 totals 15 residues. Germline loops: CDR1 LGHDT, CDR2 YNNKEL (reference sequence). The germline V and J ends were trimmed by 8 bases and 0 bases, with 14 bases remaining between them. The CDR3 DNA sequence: TGTGCCAGCCGCCTACGAGACAGCTCCTACAATGAGCAGTTCTTC. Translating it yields CASRLRDSSYNEQFF.

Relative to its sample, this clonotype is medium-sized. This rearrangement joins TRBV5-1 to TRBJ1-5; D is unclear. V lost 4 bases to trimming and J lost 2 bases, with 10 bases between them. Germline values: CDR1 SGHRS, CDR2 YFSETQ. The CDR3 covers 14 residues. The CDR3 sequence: CASSPQPGNQPQHF. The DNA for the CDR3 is TGCGCCAGCAGCCCCCAGCCGGGCAATCAGCCCCAGCATTTT.

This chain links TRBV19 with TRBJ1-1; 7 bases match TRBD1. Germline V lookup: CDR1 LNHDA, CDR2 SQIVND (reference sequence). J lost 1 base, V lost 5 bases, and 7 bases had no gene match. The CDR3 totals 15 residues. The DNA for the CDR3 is TGTGCCAGTAGTCCGAAGACAGGGCCGAACACTGAAGCTTTCTTT. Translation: CASSPKTGPNTEAFF.

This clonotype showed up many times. The CDR3 here is CASSRDGRIDHGYTF. The CDR3 bases are TGTGCCAGCAGCCGGGACGGCAGGATCGATCATGGCTACACCTTC. This chain joins TRBV7-9 and TRBJ1-2, with TRBD1 as a possible D gene (5 bases). CDR1 SEHNR and CDR2 FQNEAQ come from the germline V gene (reference sequence). CDR3 length equals 15 residues. Trimming removed 5 bases at V and 6 bases at J, with 19 bases between.

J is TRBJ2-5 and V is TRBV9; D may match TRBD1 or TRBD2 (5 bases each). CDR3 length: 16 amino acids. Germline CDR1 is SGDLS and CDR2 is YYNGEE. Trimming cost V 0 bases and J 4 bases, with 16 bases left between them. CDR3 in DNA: TGTGCCAGCAGCGTAGGGTCGCGCCGGGGCTCAGAGACCCAGTACTTC. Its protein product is CASSVGSRRGSETQYF. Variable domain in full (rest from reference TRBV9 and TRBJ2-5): DSGVTQTPKHLITATGQRVTLRCSPRSGDLSVYWYQQSLDQGLQFLIQYYNGEERAKGNILERFSAQQFPDLHSELNLSSLELGDSALYFCASSVGSRRGSETQYFGPGTRLLVL.

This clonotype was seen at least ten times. The CDR3: CASQQGGPYNEQFF. Here the CDR3 DNA reads TGTGCCAGTCAGCAAGGGGGTCCCTACAATGAGCAGTTCTTC. The rearrangement links TRBV7-9 to TRBJ2-1; perhaps TRBD1 as D (6 bases). The V gene lost 9 bases and the J gene lost 2 bases, with 14 bases spanning the gap. Germline V gives CDR1 SEHNR, CDR2 FQNEAQ (reference sequence). The CDR3 runs 14 residues.

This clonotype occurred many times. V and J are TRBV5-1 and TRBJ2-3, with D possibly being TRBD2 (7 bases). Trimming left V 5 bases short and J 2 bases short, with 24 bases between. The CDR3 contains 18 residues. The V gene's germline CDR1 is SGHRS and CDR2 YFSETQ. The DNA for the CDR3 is TGCGCCAGCAGACCGAGAGGGGGGGCCCTAACTTCCACAGATACGCAGTATTTT. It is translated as CASRPRGGALTSTDTQYF.

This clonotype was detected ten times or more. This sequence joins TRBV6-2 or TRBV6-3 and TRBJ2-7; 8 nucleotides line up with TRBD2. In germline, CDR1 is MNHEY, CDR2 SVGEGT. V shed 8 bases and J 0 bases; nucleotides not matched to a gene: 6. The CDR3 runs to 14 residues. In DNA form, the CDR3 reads TGTGCCAGCCGCCTAGCGGGCACCTCCTACGAGCAGTACTTC. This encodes CASRLAGTSYEQYF.

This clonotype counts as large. The CDR3 DNA reads TGTGCCAGCAGCTTGGTGTCCGACAGTGAGGTACATTTT. Residues: CASSLVSDSEVHF. This rearrangement joins TRBV5-6 to TRBJ1-5; possibly TRBD1 for D (5 bases). This CDR3 region has 13 residues. Trimming left V 0 bases short and J 16 bases short, with 17 bases between. From germline, CDR1 is SGHDT and CDR2 YYEEEE.

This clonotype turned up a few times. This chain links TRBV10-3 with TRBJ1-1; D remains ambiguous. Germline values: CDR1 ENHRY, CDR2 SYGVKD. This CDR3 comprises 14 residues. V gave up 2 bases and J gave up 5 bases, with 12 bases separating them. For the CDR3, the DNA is TGTGCCATCAGTGAGGTGGAAGGAAGGACTGAAGCTTTCTTT. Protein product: CAISEVEGRTEAFF.

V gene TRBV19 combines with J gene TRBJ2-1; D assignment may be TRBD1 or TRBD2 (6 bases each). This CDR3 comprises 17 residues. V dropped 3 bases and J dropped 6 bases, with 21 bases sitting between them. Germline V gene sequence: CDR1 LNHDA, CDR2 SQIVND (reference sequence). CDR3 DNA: TGTGCCAGTAGTATTCGTCGGGGGCTCCGGACCGGCAATGAGCAGTTCTTC. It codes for CASSIRRGLRTGNEQFF. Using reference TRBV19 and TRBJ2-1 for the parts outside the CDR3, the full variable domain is DGGITQSPKYLFRKEGQNVTLSCEQNLNHDAMYWYRQDPGQGLRLIYYSQIVNDFQKGDIAEGYSVSREKKESFPLTVTSAQKNPTAFYLCASSIRRGLRTGNEQFFGPGTRLTVL.

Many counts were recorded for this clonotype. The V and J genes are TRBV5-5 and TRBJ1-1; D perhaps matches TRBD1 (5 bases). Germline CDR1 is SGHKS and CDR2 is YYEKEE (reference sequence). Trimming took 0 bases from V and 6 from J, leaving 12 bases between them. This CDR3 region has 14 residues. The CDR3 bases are TGTGCCAGCAGCTTGGTCCGGGGGGGAGCTGAAGCTTTCTTT. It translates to CASSLVRGGAEAFF. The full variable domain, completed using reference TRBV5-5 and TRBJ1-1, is DAGVTQSPTHLIKTRGQQVTLRCSPISGHKSVSWYQQVLGQGPQFIFQYYEKEERGRGNFPDRFSARQFPNYSSELNVNALLLGDSALYLCASSLVRGGAEAFFGQGTRLTVV.

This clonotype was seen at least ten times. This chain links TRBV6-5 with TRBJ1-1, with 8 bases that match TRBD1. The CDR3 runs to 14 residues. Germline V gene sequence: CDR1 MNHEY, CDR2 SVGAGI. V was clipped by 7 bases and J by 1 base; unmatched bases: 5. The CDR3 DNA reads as TGTGCCAGCACCAAGACAGGGGCGAACACTGAAGCTTTCTTT. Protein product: CASTKTGANTEAFF.

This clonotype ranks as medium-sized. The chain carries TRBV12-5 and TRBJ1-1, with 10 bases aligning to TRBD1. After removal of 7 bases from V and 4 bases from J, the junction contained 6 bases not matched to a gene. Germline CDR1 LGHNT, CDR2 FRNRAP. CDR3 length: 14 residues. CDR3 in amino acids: CASARQGASTEAFF. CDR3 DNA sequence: TGTGCTAGTGCCCGACAGGGGGCGAGCACTGAAGCTTTCTTT. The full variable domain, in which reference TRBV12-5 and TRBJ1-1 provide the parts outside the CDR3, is DARVTQTPRHKVTEMGQEVTMRCQPILGHNTVFWYRQTMMQGLELLAYFRNRAPLDDSGMPKDRFSAEMPDATLATLKIQPSEPRDSAVYFCASARQGASTEAFFGQGTRLTVV.

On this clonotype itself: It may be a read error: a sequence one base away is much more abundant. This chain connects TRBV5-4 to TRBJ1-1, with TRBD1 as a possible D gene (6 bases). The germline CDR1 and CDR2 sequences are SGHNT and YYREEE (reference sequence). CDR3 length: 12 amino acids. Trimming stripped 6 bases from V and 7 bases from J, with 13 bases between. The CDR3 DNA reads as TGTGCCAGCATCTGGAGGGGGGATGAAGCTTTCTTT. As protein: CASIWRGDEAFF.

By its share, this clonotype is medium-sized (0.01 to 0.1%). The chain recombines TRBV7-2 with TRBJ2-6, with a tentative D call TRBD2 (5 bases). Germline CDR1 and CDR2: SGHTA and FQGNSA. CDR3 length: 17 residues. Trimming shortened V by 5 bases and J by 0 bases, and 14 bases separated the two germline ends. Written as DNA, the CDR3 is TGTGCCAGCAGCCCCAGGATTAGCGACTCTGGGGCCAACGTCCTGACTTTC. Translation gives CASSPRISDSGANVLTF.

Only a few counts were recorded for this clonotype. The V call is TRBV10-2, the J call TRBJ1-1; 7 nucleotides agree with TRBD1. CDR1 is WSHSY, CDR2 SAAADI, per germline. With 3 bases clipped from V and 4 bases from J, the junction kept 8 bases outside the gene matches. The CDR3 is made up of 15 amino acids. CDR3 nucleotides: TGCGCCAGCAGTGATCTACAGGGGTCCGCCACTGAAGCTTTCTTT. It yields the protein CASSDLQGSATEAFF.